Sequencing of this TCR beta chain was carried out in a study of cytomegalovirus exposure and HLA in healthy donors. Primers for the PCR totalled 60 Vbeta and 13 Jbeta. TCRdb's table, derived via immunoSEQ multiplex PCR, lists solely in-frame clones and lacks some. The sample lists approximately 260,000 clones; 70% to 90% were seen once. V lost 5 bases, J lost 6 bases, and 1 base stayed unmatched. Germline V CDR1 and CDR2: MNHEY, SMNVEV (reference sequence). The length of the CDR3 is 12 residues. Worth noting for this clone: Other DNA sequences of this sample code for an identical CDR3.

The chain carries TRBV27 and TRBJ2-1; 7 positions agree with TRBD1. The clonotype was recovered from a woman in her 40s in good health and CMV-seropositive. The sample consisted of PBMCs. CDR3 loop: CASSPGGNEQFF. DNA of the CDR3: TGTGCCAGCAGTCCAGGGGGCAATGAGCAGTTCTTC.